The 31 T cell receptor beta chains below come from one sample, sequenced in a study of blood T cell repertoires in COVID-19 (dated by TCRdb to between 2020 and 2021). Library creation used the immunoSEQ multiplex PCR assay. In its TCRdb copy, this immuneACCESS table keeps in-frame sequences only and misses some clones. Where compared with another copy, unresolved V genes explain less than half of these, and the others have no known cause. Within this sample are about 330,000 clones, with 85% of them counted one time only. The ten largest account for roughly 7% of the sample. Sequenced input: peripheral blood. Every receptor here comes from a human donor in a cohort sampled during active COVID-19.

The rearrangement links TRBV11-3 to TRBJ1-1; D is unresolved. Germline V gene sequence: CDR1 SGHNT, CDR2 YENEEA. The CDR3 covers 13 residues. V lost 1 base and J lost 1, with 4 bases in between. The CDR3 DNA reads as TGTGCCAGCAGCTTAGCGGGGAACACTGAAGCTTTCTTT. Protein product: CASSLAGNTEAFF.

The rearrangement joins TRBV9 to TRBJ2-7, with a tentative D call TRBD1 (6 bases). Trimming shortened V by 3 bases and J by 1 base, and 14 bases separated the two germline ends. Germline CDR1 reads SGDLS; CDR2 reads YYNGEE. This CDR3 is 15 amino acids long. CDR3 region: CASSGQQGSSYEQYF. The CDR3 coding sequence is TGTGCCAGCAGCGGGCAACAGGGTAGTTCCTACGAGCAGTACTTC.

The chain employs TRBV6-4 and TRBJ2-2; D is perhaps TRBD2 (5 bases). Germline V gives CDR1 MRHNA, CDR2 SNTAGT. The V end was cut by 0 bases, the J end by 3 bases, with 5 bases between. The CDR3 length is 14 residues. The CDR3 sequence is CASSDSRDTGELFF. As DNA, the CDR3 is TGTGCCAGCAGTGACTCGAGGGACACCGGGGAGCTGTTTTTT.

The chain has TRBV27 and TRBJ2-7; possible D gene TRBD2, 5 bases. V lost 3 bases to trimming and J lost 0 bases, with 12 bases between them. Germline V lookup: CDR1 MNHEY, CDR2 SMNVEV (reference sequence). The CDR3 loop spans 15 amino acids. Written as DNA, the CDR3 is TGTGCCAGCAGTTTGTCGGGGATCGGCTCCTACGAGCAGTACTTC. This sequence encodes CASSLSGIGSYEQYF.

CDR3: CASKESLDYGYTF. The CDR3 nucleotides read TGTGCCAGCAAAGAGTCGTTAGACTATGGCTACACCTTC. This rearrangement joins TRBV18 to TRBJ1-2; D remains unclear. V was cut by 8 bases and J by 3 bases, with 13 bases left in between. There are 13 residues in the CDR3. Germline values: CDR1 KGHSH, CDR2 LQKENI.

The chain uses TRBV10-2 and TRBJ2-4, with D possibly matching TRBD1 (5 bases). Trimming left V 10 bases short and J 1 base short, with 8 bases between. Per the germline V gene, CDR1 is WSHSY and CDR2 is SAAADI. The CDR3 is made up of 12 amino acids. The CDR3: CATGLAKNIQYF. In nucleotides, the CDR3 is TGCGCCACAGGGCTGGCCAAAAACATTCAGTACTTC.

The J gene is TRBJ1-2, the V gene TRBV6-5; TRBD1 might be the D (6 bases). CDR3 length: 13 residues. CDR1 is MNHEY and CDR2 is SVGAGI in the germline V gene. The V gene lost 6 bases and the J gene lost 3 bases, with 11 bases spanning the gap. CDR3 sequence: CASSWDTYYGYTF. DNA of the CDR3: TGTGCCAGCAGCTGGGACACCTACTATGGCTACACCTTC.

The V and J genes are TRBV19 and TRBJ2-2, with 11 bases aligning to TRBD2. Germline values: CDR1 LNHDA, CDR2 SQIVND (reference sequence). The CDR3 runs to 16 residues. The ends lost 6 bases at V and 4 bases at J; junction bases unmatched: 7. CDR3 region: CASSSLAGVSTGELFF. For the CDR3, the DNA is TGTGCCAGTAGCTCACTAGCGGGGGTTTCCACCGGGGAGCTGTTTTTT. Full variable domain (rest looked up from reference TRBV19 and TRBJ2-2): DGGITQSPKYLFRKEGQNVTLSCEQNLNHDAMYWYRQDPGQGLRLIYYSQIVNDFQKGDIAEGYSVSREKKESFPLTVTSAQKNPTAFYLCASSSLAGVSTGELFFGEGSRLTVL.

The J gene is TRBJ2-1, the V gene TRBV21-1; the listed D gene, TRBD2, was not tested against the DNA. TRBV21-1 constitutes a pseudogene. The length of the CDR3 is 14 residues. The CDR3 reads CASSKRFSFNEQFF. CDR3 sequence (DNA): TGTGCCAGCAGCAAGCGGTTCAGCTTCAATGAGCAGTTCTTC.

CDR3 loop: CASSLGRYEQYF. The CDR3 DNA reads TGTGCCAGCAGCTTAGGCCGGTACGAGCAGTACTTC. This rearrangement joins TRBV7-8 to TRBJ2-7; D uncertain. CDR3 length: 12 amino acids. V was cut by 1 base and J by 4 bases, with 5 bases left in between. In germline, CDR1 is SGHVS, CDR2 FQNEAQ.

The rearrangement uses TRBV30 and TRBJ1-3; the D is unclear. The germline V gene encodes CDR1 GTSNPN and CDR2 SVGIG (reference sequence). The V end lost 2 bases, the J end lost 3 bases, and 8 bases lay between the germline ends. The CDR3 contains 13 residues. The CDR3 nucleotides read TGTGCCTGGAGTAAGTCCGGTGGAAACACCATATATTTT. It yields the protein CAWSKSGGNTIYF.

This chain connects TRBV5-1 to TRBJ2-1; TRBD2 might be the D (6 bases). This CDR3 has 16 residues. The V gene lost 0 bases and the J gene lost 4 bases, with 14 bases spanning the gap. Germline V gene data show CDR1 as SGHRS and CDR2 as YFSETQ. The CDR3 protein is CASSLARDSLYNEQFF. The DNA for the CDR3 is TGCGCCAGCAGCTTGGCCCGGGACTCACTTTACAATGAGCAGTTCTTC.

This sequence joins TRBV7-9 and TRBJ2-3; D is uncertain. In germline, CDR1 is SEHNR, CDR2 FQNEAQ (reference sequence). The CDR3 runs to 14 residues. With 4 bases removed from V and 7 bases from J, the gap between germline ends came to 15 bases. This chain's CDR3 is CASSSSLIQYTQYF. The CDR3 coding sequence is TGTGCCAGCAGCTCCTCCCTTATACAGTATACGCAGTATTTT.

V is TRBV12-2 and J is TRBJ2-1; TRBD1 is the table's D call and was not checked against the DNA. TRBV12-2 represents a pseudogene. The length of the CDR3 is 14 residues. The CDR3 coding sequence is TGTGCAAGTCGCTTCTGTGGGGGCCACAATGAGCAGTTCTTC. It encodes CASRFCGGHNEQFF.

V gene TRBV19 combines with J gene TRBJ2-1; TRBD1 matches 8 bases. The CDR3 is 15 amino acids. With V trimmed by 5 bases and J by 2 bases, 5 bases remained unmatched. Looked up from germline, CDR1 is LNHDA and CDR2 is SQIVND (reference sequence). Here the CDR3 reads CASSRRQGPYNEQFF. For the CDR3, the DNA is TGTGCCAGTAGTCGACGACAGGGGCCCTACAATGAGCAGTTCTTC.

The rearrangement uses TRBV18 and TRBJ2-5, with 8 bases identical to TRBD2. This CDR3 spans 16 amino acids. V trimming: 1 base; J trimming: 3 bases; junction bases outside the gene matches: 7. Germline lookup yields CDR1 KGHSH and CDR2 LQKENI. This CDR3 is CASSPRSPGGEETQYF. The CDR3 DNA sequence: TGTGCCAGCTCACCACGGTCACCGGGGGGGGAAGAGACCCAGTACTTC.

The V gene is TRBV9, the J gene TRBJ1-1; D gene unclear. V was clipped by 5 bases and J by 3 bases, with 11 bases between them. Per germline, CDR1 SGDLS and CDR2 YYNGEE. CDR3 length: 13 residues. The CDR3, as DNA: TGTGCCAGCAGGAGTCAGGACTACACTGAAGCTTTCTTT. Translation gives CASRSQDYTEAFF.

The chain carries TRBV7-9 and TRBJ1-2; perhaps TRBD1 as D (5 bases). Germline V CDR1 and CDR2: SEHNR, FQNEAQ (reference sequence). The V end lost 3 bases, the J end lost 4 bases, and 9 bases lay between the germline ends. The CDR3 has 13 amino acids. This CDR3 is CASSFPTVYGYTF. The CDR3 DNA reads TGTGCCAGCAGCTTCCCGACAGTCTATGGCTACACCTTC.

The chain carries TRBV10-2 and TRBJ1-5; no firm D call. The CDR3 sequence is 13 residues long. V lost 2 bases, J lost 9 bases, and 11 bases lay in between. The germline gives CDR1 WSHSY, CDR2 SAAADI. The CDR3 reads CASSERETRPQHF. CDR3 in DNA: TGCGCCAGCAGTGAGCGGGAGACAAGGCCCCAGCATTTT.

The rearrangement uses TRBV7-9 and TRBJ1-1; D is possibly TRBD1 (5 bases). The CDR3 is 14 amino acids. CDR1 is SEHNR and CDR2 is FQNEAQ in the germline V gene (reference sequence). V dropped 1 base and J dropped 7 bases, with 13 bases sitting between them. CDR3 DNA: TGTGCCAGCAGCTTAGTTATCGGGGGGGATGAAGCTTTCTTT. Encoded protein: CASSLVIGGDEAFF.

This clone occurred a few times. V gene TRBV9 combines with J gene TRBJ2-7; D may be TRBD2 (5 bases). Germline values: CDR1 SGDLS, CDR2 YYNGEE. This CDR3 contains 14 residues. The V end lost 3 bases, the J end lost 6 bases, and 16 bases lay between the germline ends. CDR3 bases: TGTGCCAGCAGCGGCAGTGCCCGGGGAGTCGAGCAGTACTTC. It translates to CASSGSARGVEQYF.

This chain connects TRBV6-1 to TRBJ1-2; 10 bases agree with TRBD1. Germline values: CDR1 MNHNS, CDR2 SASEGT. The CDR3 loop spans 14 amino acids. V lost 1 base, J lost 8 bases, and 4 bases stayed unmatched. The CDR3: CASSEEGTGEGYTF. The CDR3 region has the DNA TGTGCCAGCAGTGAAGAGGGGACAGGGGAAGGCTACACCTTC.

This clone was detected only once. V gene TRBV13 combines with J gene TRBJ2-3; D might be TRBD1 (5 bases). This CDR3 is 14 amino acids long. Trimming took 5 bases from V and 1 from J, leaving 10 bases between them. Germline V gene data show CDR1 as PRHDT and CDR2 as FYEKMQ (reference sequence). The CDR3 sequence: CASSHDRGTDTQYF. The CDR3 DNA follows: TGTGCCAGCAGCCACGACAGAGGCACAGATACGCAGTATTTT. The full variable domain, completed using reference TRBV13 and TRBJ2-3, is AAGVIQSPRHLIKEKRETATLKCYPIPRHDTVYWYQQGPGQDPQFLISFYEKMQSDKGSIPDRFSAQQFSDYHSELNMSSLELGDSALYFCASSHDRGTDTQYFGPGTRLTVL.

The CDR3 DNA is TGCGCCAGCAGCCCGCCAAACAGGGAGAACACTGAAGCTTTCTTT. It encodes CASSPPNRENTEAFF. The gene calls are TRBV5-1 and TRBJ1-1; tentatively, D is TRBD1 (6 bases). The germline V and J ends were trimmed by 4 bases and 1 base, with 14 bases remaining between them. Germline CDR1 SGHRS, CDR2 YFSETQ. There are 15 residues in the CDR3.

This clone appeared once. V is TRBV5-1 and J is TRBJ2-7; TRBD1 might be the D (5 bases). The V end lost 0 bases, the J end lost 5 bases, and 15 bases lay between the germline ends. The CDR3 runs 15 residues. Per the germline V gene, CDR1 is SGHRS and CDR2 is YFSETQ. CDR3 sequence: CASSLVQGSLNEQYF. In nucleotides, the CDR3 is TGCGCCAGCAGCTTGGTTCAGGGAAGTTTGAACGAGCAGTACTTC.

This chain connects TRBV18 to TRBJ1-2, with D unclear. The ends were cut back, 0 bases at V and 7 bases at J, with 6 bases in the middle. Germline V gene data show CDR1 as KGHSH and CDR2 as LQKENI. The CDR3 is made up of 12 amino acids. Here the CDR3 reads CASSPPSFGYTF. CDR3 bases: TGTGCCAGCTCACCACCGAGTTTTGGCTACACCTTC. The entire variable domain, with the rest obtained from reference TRBV18 and TRBJ1-2, is as follows: NAGVMQNPRHLVRRRGQEARLRCSPMKGHSHVYWYRQLPEEGLKFMVYLQKENIIDESGMPKERFSAEFPKEGPSILRIQQVVRGDSAAYFCASSPPSFGYTFGSGTRLTVV.

The V call is TRBV7-9, the J call TRBJ1-2; TRBD1 aligns across 7 bases. CDR1 SEHNR and CDR2 FQNEAQ come from the germline V gene (reference sequence). V was pared by 5 bases and J by 2 bases, with 11 bases of the junction left unmatched. This CDR3 is built from 16 residues. The CDR3: CASSDSYGTDNYGYTF. The CDR3 bases are TGTGCCAGCAGCGATAGTTATGGGACAGACAACTATGGCTACACCTTC.

V gene TRBV24-1 combines with J gene TRBJ1-2, with a weak D call TRBD1 (5 bases). V shed 5 bases and J shed 4 bases, with 19 bases lying between them. From germline, CDR1 is KGHDR and CDR2 SFDVKD. This CDR3 contains 16 residues. The CDR3 region is CATSAGREGLGYGYTF. DNA of the CDR3: TGTGCCACCAGTGCAGGCAGGGAAGGTCTTGGCTATGGCTACACCTTC.

The V gene is TRBV27, the J gene TRBJ1-2; 10 nucleotides align to TRBD1. CDR3 size: 16 residues. Trimming cost V 5 bases and J 2 bases; bases outside gene matches: 8. Looked up from germline, CDR1 is MNHEY and CDR2 is SMNVEV (reference sequence). The CDR3 region has the DNA TGTGCCAGCAGTCCCGGGACAGGGGTGCCCAACTATGGCTACACCTTC. Encoded protein: CASSPGTGVPNYGYTF.

The chain carries TRBV19 and TRBJ1-2; D is unresolved. The CDR3 has 16 residues. Trimming cost V 0 bases and J 6 bases, with 17 bases left between them. Looked up from germline, CDR1 is LNHDA and CDR2 is SQIVND (reference sequence). The CDR3 DNA reads TGTGCCAGTAGTATAGATCCCCGAGGGATCGGAGATGGCTACACCTTC. Protein sequence: CASSIDPRGIGDGYTF.

The V call is TRBV14, the J call TRBJ2-2; D is unclear. Trimming left V 4 bases short and J 8 bases short, with 14 bases between. From germline, CDR1 is SGHDN and CDR2 FVKESK. The CDR3 consists of 14 residues. DNA for the CDR3: TGTGCCAGCAGCCGCGCCGGTTGGTTAGGGGAGCTGTTTTTT. It translates to CASSRAGWLGELFF.